What follows describes a single T cell receptor beta chain. The data originate from a study of control samples from healthy donors and cancer patients. Data came from immunoSEQ multiplex PCR; TCRdb stores just in-frame clones and leaves some out. Of 90,000 or so clones in the sample, about 81% were seen once. J was trimmed by 4 bases and V by 6 bases; bases with no gene match: 3. This CDR3 comprises 14 residues. Germline loops: CDR1 LNHDA, CDR2 SQIVND (reference sequence). Sequences were obtained from PBMCs. The TCR originated in a man between 65 and 79 years old with lung cancer. This chain uses TRBV19 with TRBJ2-3; 11 positions match TRBD1. DNA for the CDR3: TGTGCCAGTAGGCTGGGACAGGGGGCAGATACGCAGTATTTT. Translated, it gives CASRLGQGADTQYF.